One and the same sample provided the 28 T cell receptor beta chains below, sequenced in a study of blood T cell repertoires in COVID-19 (dated by TCRdb to between 2020 and 2021). The protocol used for the library was the immunoSEQ multiplex PCR assay. The table comes from immuneACCESS by way of TCRdb, which keeps in-frame sequences with V and J called. Part of the clones is missing from these tables; in studies checked, under half for an unresolved V gene and the rest for unknown reasons. The table for this sample lists fewer than 250,000 clones; approximately 85% of them were counted only once. The ten largest clones represent more than 4% of the sample. The sequenced sample consisted of peripheral blood. The receptors were gathered from a man aged 45 to 65 with acute or convalescent COVID-19.

The rearrangement links TRBV24-1 to TRBJ1-2, with 9 bases aligning to TRBD1. The CDR3 is 15 residues long. V gave up 8 bases and J gave up 7 bases; unmatched junction bases: 13. Germline V gene lookup returns CDR1 KGHDR and CDR2 SFDVKD. CDR3 region: CATKDSGTGWVGYTF. As DNA, the CDR3 is TGTGCCACCAAAGATTCCGGGACAGGGTGGGTTGGCTACACCTTC.

CDR3 sequence reads: CASNPGQGRGYTF. The DNA for the CDR3 is TGTGCCAGCAACCCCGGACAGGGGAGAGGCTACACCTTC. The chain recombines TRBV12-3 or TRBV12-4 with TRBJ1-2, with TRBD1 identical over 9 bases. V lost 7 bases to trimming and J lost 8 bases; unmatched junction nucleotides: 8. This CDR3 contains 13 residues.

This chain uses TRBV11-2 with TRBJ1-6; D is ambiguous. The CDR3 loop spans 13 amino acids. Germline CDR1 reads SGHAT; CDR2 reads FQNNGV. The V gene lost 5 bases and the J gene lost 4 bases, with 6 bases spanning the gap. CDR3 region: CASSPLYNSPLHF. The CDR3 nucleotides read TGTGCCAGCAGCCCCCTATATAATTCACCCCTCCACTTT.

CDR3 sequence reads: CASSARDKGLGEKLFF. DNA of the CDR3: TGTGCCAGCAGCGCCCGGGACAAGGGGCTTGGTGAAAAACTGTTTTTT. This chain connects TRBV3-1 (or the pseudogene TRBV3-2) to TRBJ1-4; TRBD1 is a possible D gene (6 bases). Trimming took 5 bases from V and 7 from J, leaving 20 bases between them. CDR1 is LGHDT and CDR2 is YNNKEL in the germline V gene (reference sequence). This CDR3 contains 16 residues.

The J gene is TRBJ2-3, the V gene TRBV7-2, with 14 bases aligning to TRBD2. The CDR3 runs 18 residues. Germline CDR1 and CDR2: SGHTA and FQGNSA. V shed 1 base and J 4 bases; nucleotides not matched to a gene: 7. In DNA, the CDR3 is TGTGCCAGCAGCTTAGGGACTAGCGGGAGGTGGGCGGCAGATACGCAGTATTTT. Encoded protein: CASSLGTSGRWAADTQYF.

The V and J genes are TRBV5-1 and TRBJ1-2; 8 bases line up with TRBD1. V gave up 2 bases and J gave up 6 bases; unmatched junction bases: 6. The CDR3 is made up of 14 amino acids. CDR1 and CDR2 from the germline V gene are SGHRS and YFSETQ. As DNA, the CDR3 is TGCGCCAGCAGCTTAAACAGGGGGATTGATGGCTACACCTTC. It specifies CASSLNRGIDGYTF. The variable domain in full, completed from reference TRBV5-1 and TRBJ1-2, reads KAGVTQTPRYLIKTRGQQVTLSCSPISGHRSVSWYQQTPGQGLQFLFEYFSETQRNKGNFPGRFSGRQFSNSRSEMNVSTLELGDSALYLCASSLNRGIDGYTFGSGTRLTVV.

The gene calls are TRBV29-1 and TRBJ2-7; the match to TRBD1 covers 7 bases. Germline loops: CDR1 SQVTM, CDR2 ANQGSEA. Trimming cost V 4 bases and J 1 base; bases outside gene matches: 13. The CDR3 is made up of 16 amino acids. CDR3 nucleotides: TGCAGCGTTGCCCCTCGACAGGGCCCACCATCCTACGAGCAGTACTTC. Residues: CSVAPRQGPPSYEQYF.

V gene TRBV3-1 (or the pseudogene TRBV3-2) combines with J gene TRBJ1-2; D unclear. The V and J ends lost 1 base and 2 bases respectively, with 5 bases between them. The CDR3 totals 13 residues. CDR1 LGHDT and CDR2 YNNKEL come from the germline V gene (reference sequence). CDR3 protein: CASSQVRNYGYTF. CDR3 in DNA: TGTGCCAGCAGCCAAGTCAGAAACTATGGCTACACCTTC.

The rearrangement uses TRBV5-4 and TRBJ1-6, with D possibly TRBD1 on 6 matching bases. The CDR3 loop spans 13 amino acids. CDR1 and CDR2 (germline): SGHNT, YYREEE (reference sequence). Trimming pared 2 bases from V and 11 bases from J, leaving 11 bases between. Written as DNA, the CDR3 is TGTGCCAGCAGCTTATACAGGGATGCACCCCTCCACTTT. As protein: CASSLYRDAPLHF.

The chain is built from TRBV29-1 and TRBJ1-5; 7 nucleotides line up with TRBD1. Germline loops: CDR1 SQVTM, CDR2 ANQGSEA. J lost 1 base, V lost 5 bases, and 5 bases had no gene match. The CDR3 sequence is 14 residues long. In nucleotides, the CDR3 is TGCAGCGTTTCGAAGGGGGCAAGCAATCAGCCCCAGCATTTT. Protein product: CSVSKGASNQPQHF.

In DNA, the CDR3 is TGTGCCAGCAGTTTCGATGTTCAGGGGGGATTAGATACGCAGTATTTT. Protein sequence: CASSFDVQGGLDTQYF. J is TRBJ2-3 and V is TRBV27; D perhaps matches TRBD1 (7 bases). V gave up 3 bases and J gave up 5 bases, with 18 bases separating them. The CDR3 totals 16 residues. The V gene's germline CDR1 is MNHEY and CDR2 SMNVEV (reference sequence).

This chain joins TRBV10-3 and TRBJ1-1; no firm D call. CDR3 length: 12 residues. The V gene's germline CDR1 is ENHRY and CDR2 SYGVKD. The V and J ends lost 2 bases and 4 bases respectively, with 5 bases between them. The CDR3 nucleotides read TGTGCCATCAGTGAGGGAGGCACTGAAGCTTTCTTT. Its protein product is CAISEGGTEAFF.

The rearrangement uses TRBV28 and TRBJ2-5, with a weak D call TRBD2 (6 bases). V was cut by 3 bases and J by 2 bases, with 16 bases left in between. Germline V gene data show CDR1 as MDHEN and CDR2 as SYDVKM. This CDR3 contains 16 residues. CDR3 residues: CASSFKATGGQETQYF. DNA for the CDR3: TGTGCCAGCAGTTTCAAAGCCACCGGGGGTCAAGAGACCCAGTACTTC. Variable domain in full (rest from reference TRBV28 and TRBJ2-5): DVKVTQSSRYLVKRTGEKVFLECVQDMDHENMFWYRQDPGLGLRLIYFSYDVKMKEKGDIPEGYSVSREKKERFSLILESASTNQTSMYLCASSFKATGGQETQYFGPGTRLLVL.

V gene TRBV7-9 combines with J gene TRBJ1-2; 10 bases agree with TRBD1. This CDR3 comprises 15 residues. Unmatched junction bases numbered 3, after V lost 1 base and J lost 4 bases. The germline CDR1 and CDR2 sequences are SEHNR and FQNEAQ (reference sequence). CDR3 sequence reads: CASSLVTGGFYGYTF. The CDR3 DNA reads as TGTGCCAGCAGCTTAGTGACAGGGGGCTTCTATGGCTACACCTTC.

This clone was recorded a few times. The chain uses TRBV7-9 and TRBJ1-6, with TRBD1 matching 7 bases. V lost 5 bases to trimming and J lost 7 bases; unmatched junction nucleotides: 5. Per the germline V gene, CDR1 is SEHNR and CDR2 is FQNEAQ (reference sequence). The CDR3 totals 14 residues. CDR3 residues: CASSAGTANSPLHF. The CDR3 DNA is TGTGCCAGCAGCGCCGGGACAGCAAATTCACCCCTCCACTTT.

The chain links TRBV28 to TRBJ2-1; D is ambiguous. The CDR3 consists of 14 residues. V was shortened by 3 bases and J by 3 bases, with 9 bases between the two germline ends. CDR1 is MDHEN, CDR2 SYDVKM, per germline. CDR3 bases: TGTGCCAGCAGTTTCGGCGGCCTCTACAATGAGCAGTTCTTC. Translated: CASSFGGLYNEQFF.

CDR3 amino acids: CASSFSGLIYGYTF. CDR3 coding DNA: TGTGCCAGCAGCTTTTCAGGGCTGATCTATGGCTACACCTTC. The rearrangement joins TRBV7-9 to TRBJ1-2; TRBD1 is a possible D gene (5 bases). This CDR3 has 14 amino acids. Germline CDR1 and CDR2: SEHNR and FQNEAQ (reference sequence). Trimming removed 3 bases from V and 4 bases from J, with 12 bases in between.

The chain has TRBV19 and TRBJ1-1, with a possible D match to TRBD1 (5 bases). CDR1 and CDR2 from the germline V gene are LNHDA and SQIVND (reference sequence). The CDR3 totals 15 residues. V gave up 7 bases and J gave up 2 bases, with 17 bases separating them. The DNA of the CDR3 is TGTGCCAGTACCCAAGGGCAGGGAGGCAACACTGAAGCTTTCTTT. It translates to CASTQGQGGNTEAFF.

V and J are TRBV11-2 and TRBJ1-2; D gene unclear. Germline V gene sequence: CDR1 SGHAT, CDR2 FQNNGV. This CDR3 is 13 amino acids long. Trimming shortened V by 2 bases and J by 4 bases, and 8 bases separated the two germline ends. The CDR3: CASSLSEVYGYTF. DNA of the CDR3: TGTGCCAGCAGCTTATCGGAGGTCTATGGCTACACCTTC.

The rearrangement links TRBV9 to TRBJ1-3; a possible D gene is TRBD1 (5 bases). Germline V gene sequence: CDR1 SGDLS, CDR2 YYNGEE. The length of the CDR3 is 19 residues. V gave up 2 bases and J gave up 4 bases, with 25 bases separating them. The DNA for the CDR3 is TGTGCCAGCAGCGTCCGCGGCTCGCGGATTGGGGCTCTGGGAAACACCATATATTTT. It is translated as CASSVRGSRIGALGNTIYF.

In its sample, this clone was seen a few times. V and J are TRBV12-2 and TRBJ2-1; no check of the table's D call, TRBD2, against the DNA was made. TRBV12-2 is listed as a pseudogene. The CDR3 has 12 residues. This CDR3 reads CASRSPSGEQFF. The CDR3 region has the DNA TGTGCAAGTCGCTCTCCTAGCGGTGAGCAGTTCTTC.

The V gene is TRBV9, the J gene TRBJ2-1, with 13 bases identical to TRBD2. J gave up 7 bases and V 4 bases, and 11 bases lay outside the gene matches. The CDR3 runs 17 residues. Per germline, CDR1 SGDLS and CDR2 YYNGEE. The CDR3 bases are TGTGCCAGCAGCCTTGGGACTAGCGGGATAAATCGTAATGAGCAGTTCTTC. Translation: CASSLGTSGINRNEQFF.

The chain employs TRBV6-5 and TRBJ2-7, with 7 nucleotides matching TRBD1. Germline values: CDR1 MNHEY, CDR2 SVGAGI. The CDR3 is 15 residues long. V lost 6 bases and J lost 2; bases outside the gene matches: 10. CDR3 protein: CASSPDRLSPYEQYF. For the CDR3, the DNA is TGTGCCAGCAGCCCGGACAGGCTGAGCCCCTACGAGCAGTACTTC.

This sequence joins TRBV6-1 and TRBJ1-2; 8 bases fit TRBD1. Trimming cost V 0 bases and J 5 bases; bases outside gene matches: 11. This CDR3 comprises 17 residues. Germline V gene sequence: CDR1 MNHNS, CDR2 SASEGT. The CDR3 DNA sequence: TGTGCCAGCAGTGAAGCGGTTGGCCAGGGGGCCGGGTATGGCTACACCTTC. Translating it yields CASSEAVGQGAGYGYTF.

This clone was seen more than once but under ten times. The chain has TRBV6-5 and TRBJ2-7; 9 bases agree with TRBD1. Looked up from germline, CDR1 is MNHEY and CDR2 is SVGAGI. V dropped 2 bases and J dropped 5; count of bases not matched to a gene: 7. The CDR3 runs to 15 residues. Here the CDR3 DNA reads TGTGCCAGCAGTTACGGGGGACAGGGAGTGCACGAGCAGTACTTC. Its translation is CASSYGGQGVHEQYF.

CDR3 DNA sequence: TGCGCCAGCAGCCCCACAGGGGTTGGTGAAGCTTTCTTT. This encodes CASSPTGVGEAFF. This chain uses TRBV10-1 with TRBJ1-1, with TRBD1 matching 7 bases. The CDR3 is 13 residues long. J gave up 7 bases and V 6 bases, and 8 bases lay outside the gene matches. CDR1 WNHNN and CDR2 SYGVQD come from the germline V gene (reference sequence).

CDR3 coding DNA: TGTGCCAGTATCCCGGGGCGGGAGGGTGGAGAGACCCAGTACTTC. Translation gives CASIPGREGGETQYF. This sequence joins TRBV19 and TRBJ2-5, with 9 positions matching TRBD2. V lost 7 bases and J lost 4; bases outside the gene matches: 10. The CDR3 covers 15 residues. Germline CDR1 and CDR2: LNHDA and SQIVND (reference sequence).

The chain has TRBV2 and TRBJ1-2; 7 nucleotides align to TRBD1. The V and J ends lost 3 bases and 6 bases, in that order; junction bases with no gene match: 4. CDR1 and CDR2 from the germline V gene are SNHLY and FYNNEI. CDR3 length: 13 amino acids. CDR3 region: CASSDDRVDGYTF. CDR3 DNA: TGTGCCAGCAGTGACGACAGGGTGGATGGCTACACCTTC.